The 24 T cell receptor beta chains listed next were all sequenced from one sample in a study of blood T cell repertoires in COVID-19. Here immunoSEQ multiplex PCR was the method, and the copy in TCRdb shows in-frame clones only, minus some. Here the sample spans some 220,000 clones, roughly 82% being singletons. The sequenced material came from peripheral blood. The origin of the receptors is a man between 50 and 59 years old with active or convalescent COVID-19.

The V call is TRBV4-3, the J call TRBJ2-7, with 8 nucleotides matching TRBD1. V gave up 0 bases and J gave up 3 bases; unmatched junction bases: 4. This CDR3 comprises 15 residues. The V gene's germline CDR1 is LGHNA and CDR2 YSLEER. As DNA, the CDR3 is TGCGCCAGCAGCCAAGAAGGAGGACAGGGCTACGAGCAGTACTTC. Protein: CASSQEGGQGYEQYF.

The chain links TRBV11-2 to TRBJ2-5; 7 nucleotides agree with TRBD2. Germline loops: CDR1 SGHAT, CDR2 FQNNGV. This CDR3 is 15 amino acids long. The V gene end was trimmed by 3 bases and the J gene end by 5 bases; junction bases not matched to a gene: 9. The CDR3 DNA is TGTGCCAGCAGCTTCACTAGCGTGGGTGGGGAGACCCAGTACTTC. This codes for CASSFTSVGGETQYF. Looking up the rest from reference TRBV11-2 and TRBJ2-5 gives the full variable domain: EAGVAQSPRYKIIEKRQSVAFWCNPISGHATLYWYQQILGQGPKLLIQFQNNGVVDDSQLPKDRFSAERLKGVDSTLKIQPAKLEDSAVYLCASSFTSVGGETQYFGPGTRLLVL.

The chain uses TRBV29-1 and TRBJ2-1; TRBD1 aligns across 9 bases. Germline-derived CDR1 and CDR2 are SQVTM and ANQGSEA. This CDR3 region has 15 residues. Trimming removed 3 bases from V and 3 bases from J; junction bases left unmatched: 6. DNA of the CDR3: TGCAGCGTTGAGCGCGACAGGGGGTTCTACAATGAGCAGTTCTTC. Its protein is CSVERDRGFYNEQFF.

The gene calls are TRBV5-1 and TRBJ2-3, with 9 positions matching TRBD1. Germline values: CDR1 SGHRS, CDR2 YFSETQ. Trimming took 3 bases from V and 3 from J; bases not matched to a gene: 5. CDR3 length equals 15 residues. The chain's CDR3 is CASSSGQGWTDTQYF. The DNA of the CDR3 is TGCGCCAGCAGCTCGGGACAGGGATGGACAGATACGCAGTATTTT.

The rearrangement uses TRBV27 and TRBJ2-1; 7 bases match TRBD2. Germline CDR1 reads MNHEY; CDR2 reads SMNVEV (reference sequence). The CDR3 covers 14 residues. J lost 6 bases, V lost 6 bases, and 8 bases had no gene match. Here the CDR3 reads CASSPGLDRNEQFF. In DNA, the CDR3 is TGTGCCAGCAGCCCTGGACTAGACCGCAATGAGCAGTTCTTC.

The rearrangement uses TRBV19 and TRBJ1-5; D is perhaps TRBD1 (5 bases). Germline CDR1 LNHDA, CDR2 SQIVND (reference sequence). The CDR3 length is 15 residues. The ends were cut back, 5 bases at V and 0 bases at J, with 11 bases in the middle. CDR3 sequence reads: CASSPGTYSNQPQHF. In DNA, the CDR3 is TGTGCCAGTAGTCCCGGGACTTATAGCAATCAGCCCCAGCATTTT.

This chain links TRBV30 with TRBJ2-2, with TRBD2 matching over 9 bases. The length of the CDR3 is 16 residues. CDR1 GTSNPN and CDR2 SVGIG come from the germline V gene (reference sequence). After removal of 0 bases from V and 5 bases from J, the junction contained 7 bases not matched to a gene. Here the CDR3 DNA reads TGTGCCTGGAGTGTCTCGAGGACTAGCGAGACCGGGGAGCTGTTTTTT. Its translation is CAWSVSRTSETGELFF.

The rearrangement joins TRBV3-1 (or the pseudogene TRBV3-2) to TRBJ1-2, with a weak D call TRBD1 (5 bases). The V gene lost 4 bases and the J gene lost 4 bases, with 13 bases spanning the gap. CDR3 size: 14 residues. From germline, CDR1 is LGHDT and CDR2 YNNKEL (reference sequence). The CDR3 bases are TGTGCCAGCAGCCGAGAAACAGGACCCTATGGCTACACCTTC. The encoded protein is CASSRETGPYGYTF.

This clone was found once. The chain combines TRBV6-5 with TRBJ2-2; 7 positions agree with TRBD1. The germline V gene encodes CDR1 MNHEY and CDR2 SVGAGI. V trimming: 6 bases; J trimming: 4 bases; junction bases outside the gene matches: 5. The CDR3 loop spans 14 amino acids. For the CDR3, the DNA is TGTGCCAGCAGCCCGACAGGGCTCACCGGGGAGCTGTTTTTT. This gives the protein CASSPTGLTGELFF.

The chain employs TRBV4-1 and TRBJ1-2; D might be TRBD1 (6 bases). V lost 4 bases and J lost 1, with 16 bases in between. CDR3 length equals 16 residues. Germline V gives CDR1 MGHRA, CDR2 YSYEKL. CDR3 DNA: TGCGCCAGCAGCCCAGTGGGAGGGGGACTTAACTATGGCTACACCTTC. Amino acid sequence: CASSPVGGGLNYGYTF.

This rearrangement joins TRBV6-5 to TRBJ1-1, with D hard to call. CDR1 is MNHEY and CDR2 is SVGAGI in the germline V gene. The CDR3 covers 14 residues. V gave up 7 bases and J gave up 4 bases, with 16 bases separating them. This CDR3 is CASTTITGPTEAFF. The CDR3 DNA sequence: TGTGCCAGCACCACCATTACGGGTCCCACTGAAGCTTTCTTT.

This chain links TRBV5-1 with TRBJ2-6; D call uncertain. The germline V and J ends were trimmed by 4 bases and 0 bases, with 8 bases remaining between them. Germline loops: CDR1 SGHRS, CDR2 YFSETQ. The CDR3 is 15 residues long. In DNA, the CDR3 is TGCGCCAGCAGCCCGCTAGTCTCTGGGGCCAACGTCCTGACTTTC. It specifies CASSPLVSGANVLTF.

V and J are TRBV10-1 and TRBJ2-2, with 10 bases identical to TRBD1. V trimming: 9 bases; J trimming: 4 bases; junction bases outside the gene matches: 20. Germline CDR1 is WNHNN and CDR2 is SYGVQD (reference sequence). The CDR3 loop spans 19 amino acids. The CDR3 reads CASRNRDRGGRICTGELFF. The DNA of the CDR3 is TGCGCCAGTAGGAACCGGGACAGGGGAGGTAGGATATGCACCGGGGAGCTGTTTTTT.

The chain recombines TRBV5-5 with TRBJ1-6, with a possible D match to TRBD1 (5 bases). Germline loops: CDR1 SGHKS, CDR2 YYEKEE (reference sequence). The V and J ends lost 4 bases and 3 bases respectively, with 11 bases between them. The length of the CDR3 is 15 residues. This chain's CDR3 is CASSQTDFYNSPLHF. CDR3 in DNA: TGTGCCAGCAGCCAGACAGATTTCTATAATTCACCCCTCCACTTT.

CDR3 protein: CAISGTGANEKLFF. CDR3 in DNA: TGTGCCATCAGTGGCACAGGGGCTAATGAAAAACTGTTTTTT. This chain links TRBV10-3 with TRBJ1-4; 7 nucleotides match TRBD1. Germline V gene sequence: CDR1 ENHRY, CDR2 SYGVKD. CDR3 length equals 14 residues. The V and J ends lost 4 bases and 3 bases, in that order; junction bases with no gene match: 2.

V and J are TRBV3-1 (or the pseudogene TRBV3-2) and TRBJ2-7; D is possibly TRBD2 (6 bases). V was shortened by 6 bases and J by 3 bases, with 18 bases between the two germline ends. In germline, CDR1 is LGHDT, CDR2 YNNKEL (reference sequence). This CDR3 region has 15 residues. The CDR3 DNA is TGTGCCAGCAGTCCCCTCGGGACTTATTACTACGAGCAGTACTTC. Translated, it gives CASSPLGTYYYEQYF.

About this clone itself: Sequence at one end of the junction differs from germline and may be a read error. The chain has TRBV27 and TRBJ1-4; no clear D gene. The CDR3 is made up of 13 amino acids. Germline V gene lookup returns CDR1 MNHEY and CDR2 SMNVEV (reference sequence). The CDR3 here is CASRARLAERLFF. The CDR3 DNA follows: TGTGCCAGCAGGGCGAGGTTGGCCGAAAGACTGTTTTTT.

Concerning this clone itself: Lacking the conserved final phenylalanine or tryptophan, this CDR3 likely reflects a read error. No DNA is shown, since the ends of the CDR3 on it are uncertain; the CDR3 is the one TCRdb lists. V usage is TRBV3-1 (or the pseudogene TRBV3-2) and J usage is TRBJ2-7; TRBD1 reflects the table's D call only, with no check against the DNA. Germline V lookup: CDR1 LGHDT, CDR2 YNNKEL (reference sequence). The CDR3 is 12 amino acids long, termini counted. CDR3 in amino acids: CASSQDVRGLVL.

The chain uses TRBV5-6 and TRBJ2-5; possible D gene TRBD2, 5 bases. Trimming stripped 2 bases from V and 5 bases from J, with 13 bases between. The CDR3 is 14 amino acids. Germline CDR1 SGHDT, CDR2 YYEEEE. The CDR3 loop is CASSFTGIKETQYF. The CDR3 DNA reads TGTGCCAGCAGCTTTACCGGGATCAAGGAGACCCAGTACTTC.

The chain couples TRBV6-2 or TRBV6-3 to TRBJ2-2, with D possibly TRBD1 on 6 matching bases. V gave up 2 bases and J gave up 0 bases, with 13 bases separating them. Germline V gives CDR1 MNHEY, CDR2 SVGEGT. The CDR3 contains 17 residues. The CDR3 here is CASSYATGEANTGELFF. In DNA form, the CDR3 reads TGTGCCAGCAGTTACGCGACAGGAGAAGCGAACACCGGGGAGCTGTTTTTT.

The CDR3 is CAISERGVLNYGYTF. The CDR3 DNA sequence: TGTGCCATCAGTGAACGGGGGGTCTTGAACTATGGCTACACCTTC. The chain joins TRBV10-3 to TRBJ1-2; tentatively, D is TRBD1 (5 bases). The V gene lost 3 bases and the J gene lost 2 bases, with 13 bases spanning the gap. The CDR3 totals 15 residues. Per germline, CDR1 ENHRY and CDR2 SYGVKD.

The rearrangement uses TRBV7-8 and TRBJ2-3; 7 positions match TRBD1. The CDR3 runs to 15 residues. Germline V gene sequence: CDR1 SGHVS, CDR2 FQNEAQ. With 4 bases clipped from V and 0 bases from J, the junction kept 4 bases outside the gene matches. The DNA of the CDR3 is TGTGCCAGCAGCTATGGGACAGCTAGCACAGATACGCAGTATTTT. Translating gives CASSYGTASTDTQYF.

The rearrangement links TRBV12-1 to TRBJ1-1; TRBD1 is the table's D call and was not checked against the DNA. TRBV12-1 is a pseudogene segment. The CDR3 runs 17 residues. For the CDR3, the DNA is TGTGCCAGCAGCCACGAAACGGGACAACGGATGAACACTGAAGCTTTCTTT. Protein: CASSHETGQRMNTEAFF.

The chain couples TRBV9 to TRBJ1-6, with 9 bases fitting TRBD1. The V segment lost 5 bases and the J segment 7 bases; nucleotides outside the gene matches: 7. The CDR3 runs 15 residues. CDR1 is SGDLS and CDR2 is YYNGEE in the germline V gene. CDR3 region: CASSTVGQGNSPLHF. CDR3 nucleotides: TGTGCCAGCAGTACGGTCGGACAGGGGAATTCACCCCTCCACTTT.